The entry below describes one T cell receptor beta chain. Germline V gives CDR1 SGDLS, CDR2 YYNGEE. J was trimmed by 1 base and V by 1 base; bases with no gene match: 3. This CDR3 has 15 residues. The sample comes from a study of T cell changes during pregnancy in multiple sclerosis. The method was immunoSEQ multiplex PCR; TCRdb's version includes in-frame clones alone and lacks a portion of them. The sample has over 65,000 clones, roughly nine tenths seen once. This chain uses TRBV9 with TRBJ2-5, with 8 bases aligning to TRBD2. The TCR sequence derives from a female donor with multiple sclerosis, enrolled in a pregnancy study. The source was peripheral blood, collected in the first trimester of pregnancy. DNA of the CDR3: TGTGCCAGCAGCGTAAATAGCGGGGCCCAAGAGACCCAGTACTTC. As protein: CASSVNSGAQETQYF. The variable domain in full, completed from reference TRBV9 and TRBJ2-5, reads DSGVTQTPKHLITATGQRVTLRCSPRSGDLSVYWYQQSLDQGLQFLIQYYNGEERAKGNILERFSAQQFPDLHSELNLSSLELGDSALYFCASSVNSGAQETQYFGPGTRLLVL.